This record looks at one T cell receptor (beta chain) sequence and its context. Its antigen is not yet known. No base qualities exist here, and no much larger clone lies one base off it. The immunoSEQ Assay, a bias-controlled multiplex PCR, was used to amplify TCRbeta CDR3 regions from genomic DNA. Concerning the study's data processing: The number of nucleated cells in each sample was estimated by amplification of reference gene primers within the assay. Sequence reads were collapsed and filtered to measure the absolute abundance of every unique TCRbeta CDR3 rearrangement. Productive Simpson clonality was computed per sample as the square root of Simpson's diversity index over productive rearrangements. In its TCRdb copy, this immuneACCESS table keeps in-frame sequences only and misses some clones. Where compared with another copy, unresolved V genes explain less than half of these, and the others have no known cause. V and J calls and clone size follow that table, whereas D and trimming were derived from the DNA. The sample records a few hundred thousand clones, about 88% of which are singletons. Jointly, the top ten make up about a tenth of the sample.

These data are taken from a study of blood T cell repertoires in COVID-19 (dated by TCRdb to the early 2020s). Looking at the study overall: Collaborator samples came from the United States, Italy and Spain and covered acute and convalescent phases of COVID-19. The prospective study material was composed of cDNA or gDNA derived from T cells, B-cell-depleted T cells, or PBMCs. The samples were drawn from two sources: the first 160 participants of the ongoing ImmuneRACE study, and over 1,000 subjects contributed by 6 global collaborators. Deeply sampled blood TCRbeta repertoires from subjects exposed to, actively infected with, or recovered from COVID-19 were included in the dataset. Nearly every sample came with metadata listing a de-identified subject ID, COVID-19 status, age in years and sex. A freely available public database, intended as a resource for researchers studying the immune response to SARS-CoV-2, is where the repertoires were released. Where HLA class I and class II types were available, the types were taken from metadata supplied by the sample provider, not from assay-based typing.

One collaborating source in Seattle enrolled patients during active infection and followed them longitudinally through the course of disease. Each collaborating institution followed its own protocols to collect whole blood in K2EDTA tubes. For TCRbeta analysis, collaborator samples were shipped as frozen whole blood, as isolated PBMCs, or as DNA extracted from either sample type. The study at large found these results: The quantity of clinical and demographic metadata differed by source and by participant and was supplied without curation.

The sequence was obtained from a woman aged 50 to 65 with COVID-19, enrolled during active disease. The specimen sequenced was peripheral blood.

Here the CDR3 is given as CASSIDGGPAGIQYF. The nucleotide sequence is TGTGCCAGTAGTATAGACGGGGGACCGGCAGGCATTCAGTACTTC. The sequence joins TRBV19 to TRBJ2-4; matching of 6 bases hints at TRBD2 as the D gene. V gives up 0 bases and J gives up 9 bases, and the segment between their germline ends measures 15 bases. From its cysteine to its phenylalanine, the CDR3 spans 15 amino acids. Only CDR3 DNA remains: 45 bases, in frame from the first base. Via the germline V gene (reference sequence), CDR1 is LNHDA and CDR2 SQIVND.